This passage covers 2 T cell receptor beta chains from one sample sequenced in a study of OX40 agonist ivuxolimab in advanced cancers. Method: immunoSEQ multiplex PCR; TCRdb's copy keeps in-frame clones and lacks some. This table has 72,000 or so clones, roughly 87% appearing once. Sequenced material: CD4+ or CD8+ T cells sorted from blood, taken in a trial of the OX40 agonist ivuxolimab. The receptor set was obtained from an adult with an advanced solid tumor such as melanoma, head and neck, liver or kidney cancer.

The genes are TRBV7-2 and TRBJ1-2, with D maybe TRBD1 (5 bases). Per germline, CDR1 SGHTA and CDR2 FQGNSA. This CDR3 region has 13 residues. The ends were cut back, 8 bases at V and 8 bases at J, with 18 bases in the middle. The CDR3 DNA follows: TGTGCCAGCGGGGTAGGAGGGGACCTAGGCTACACCTTC. Protein product: CASGVGGDLGYTF.

V and J are TRBV7-6 and TRBJ1-2; D gene ambiguous. V shed 8 bases and J shed 8 bases, with 9 bases lying between them. CDR1 is SGHVS and CDR2 is FNYEAQ in the germline V gene. This CDR3 contains 10 residues. The CDR3 sequence is CASSALGYTF. The CDR3 nucleotides read TGTGCCAGCTCAGCTTTAGGCTACACCTTC.